This TCR beta chain was sequenced in a study of cytomegalovirus exposure and HLA in healthy donors. As concerns this clone: Its antigen is unidentified.

Study results and limitations: Reportedly, cytomegalovirus status was diagnosed with high sensitivity and specificity.

Assay: immunoSEQ multiplex PCR; the TCRdb copy retains only in-frame clones and omits some. This sample has fewer than 200,000 clones, with 86% found just once. The V gene's germline CDR1 is MNHEY and CDR2 SMNVEV (reference sequence). CDR3 length: 16 residues. V gave up 7 bases and J gave up 7 bases; unmatched junction bases: 12. The receptor was derived from a woman aged 18-29 years in good health and CMV-seronegative. The V gene is TRBV27, the J gene TRBJ2-1, with 11 positions matching TRBD2. Sequencing was done on a sample of PBMCs. CDR3 nucleotide sequence: TGTGCCAGCATACTAGCGGGAGAACGGGGCGGGAATGAGCAGTTCTTC. Protein sequence: CASILAGERGGNEQFF.